This TCR beta chain was sequenced for a study of T cells after somatic rescue of genetic block. This clone was observed once. With 2 bases clipped from V and 4 bases from J, the junction kept 7 bases outside the gene matches. Germline V lookup: CDR1 SGHTA, CDR2 FQGTGA. The CDR3 loop spans 16 amino acids. The data were produced by immunoSEQ multiplex PCR, yet TCRdb's version contains in-frame clones alone and is incomplete. The top ten clones hold about 1.5% of a sample with about 120,000 clones, around nine tenths of them seen once. The receptor's source is a young woman. Sequencing was carried out using peripheral blood mononuclear cells (PBMCs). The chain combines TRBV7-3 with TRBJ2-1; 8 bases are a match to TRBD2. The CDR3 protein is CASSLGPAGAYNEQFF. The CDR3 DNA sequence: TGTGCCAGCAGCTTAGGTCCAGCGGGGGCGTACAATGAGCAGTTCTTC. Using reference TRBV7-3 and TRBJ2-1 for the parts outside the CDR3, the full variable domain is GAGVSQTPSNKVTEKGKYVELRCDPISGHTALYWYRQSLGQGPEFLIYFQGTGAADDSGLPNDRFFAVRPEGSVSTLKIQRTERGDSAVYLCASSLGPAGAYNEQFFGPGTRLTVL.